This T cell receptor beta chain was recorded in a study of T cell repertoires in cytomegalovirus infection. Findings and limits, study-wide: Totalled public TCR beta family frequency picked out people who carried CMV plus the relevant HLA.

Each CDR3 protein is one row after TCRdb ran MiXCR on the reads. The profile shows about a million distinct CDR3 sequences, less than 40% of them singletons. Of note for this clonotype: Antigen unknown.

V lost 0 bases and J lost 6, with 9 bases in between. Germline assignment: CDR1 PRHDT and CDR2 FYEKMQ (reference sequence). The CDR3 consists of 13 residues. The chain uses TRBV13 and TRBJ2-7, with no clear D. The starting material was cultured CD8+ T cells from PBMCs, obtained from culture after CMV antigen stimulation. The sequence was obtained from a human donor in good health (CMV status not recorded). Some clones in this sample may be carry-over from other donors' samples. The CDR3 bases are TGTGCCAGCAGCTTAGGTAACCGGGTCGAGCAGTACTTC. Translating gives CASSLGNRVEQYF.